This TCR beta chain emerged from a study of OX40 agonist ivuxolimab in advanced cancers. Study as a whole: An anti-OX40 (CD134) antibody with agonistic activity, ivuxolimab, was administered to patients.

Overall study findings and caveats: Determination of antigen specificity was not performed for the expanded peripheral T cells. Normalized T-cell clonal expansion was also low in a subset of nonresponders. Near-lowest levels of clonal expansion characterized partial responders at 0.1-3.0 mg/kg.

Germline loops: CDR1 MDHEN, CDR2 SYDVKM. V lost 10 bases, J lost 3 bases, and 12 bases lay in between. The CDR3 loop spans 12 amino acids. Libraries were prepared by immunoSEQ multiplex PCR; TCRdb keeps only in-frame clonotypes and omits some of them. Of some 86,000 clones listed, about 83% were seen once; the top ten hold less than 1.5%. In regard to this clone: Its target is unknown.

This receptor was identified in an adult with an advanced solid tumor such as melanoma, head and neck, liver or kidney cancer. This chain uses TRBV28 with TRBJ1-2, with D uncertain. The sample here was CD4+ or CD8+ T cells sorted from blood, taken in a trial of the OX40 agonist ivuxolimab. CDR3 bases: TGTGCCACGTGGGGTGTAGACTATGGCTACACCTTC. Encoded protein: CATWGVDYGYTF.